What follows are 10 T cell receptor beta chains derived from one specimen sequenced in a study of cytomegalovirus exposure and HLA in healthy donors. Data came from immunoSEQ multiplex PCR; TCRdb stores just in-frame clones and leaves some out. The repertoire has more than 95,000 clones, roughly 90% of them found once; the top ten carry around 1.9%. Sequencing input: PBMCs. The receptors originated from a woman younger than 30 in good health and CMV-seronegative.

The gene calls are TRBV7-9 and TRBJ1-4, with a weak D call TRBD1 (6 bases). V was pared by 4 bases and J by 4 bases, with 19 bases between. The CDR3 length is 17 residues. Per germline, CDR1 SEHNR and CDR2 FQNEAQ (reference sequence). The CDR3 nucleotides read TGTGCCAGCAGCTCCACCTTGGGGGACATATTTAATGAAAAACTGTTTTTT. Encoded protein: CASSSTLGDIFNEKLFF.

This clone was seen only a few times. The rearrangement uses TRBV5-6 and TRBJ1-6; 12 bases are a match to TRBD1. This CDR3 region has 16 residues. Germline CDR1 is SGHDT and CDR2 is YYEEEE. With V trimmed by 0 bases and J by 7 bases, 2 bases remained unmatched. CDR3 nucleotide sequence: TGTGCCAGCAGCTTGGGGGGACAGGGGGCAAATTCACCCCTCCACTTT. This encodes CASSLGGQGANSPLHF.

V and J are TRBV9 and TRBJ2-7, with 14 bases fitting TRBD2. The length of the CDR3 is 18 residues. Germline V CDR1 and CDR2: SGDLS, YYNGEE. With 0 bases clipped from V and 2 bases from J, the junction kept 7 bases outside the gene matches. The CDR3 sequence: CASSVGTSGRITPYEQYF. In nucleotides, the CDR3 is TGTGCCAGCAGCGTAGGGACTAGCGGGAGGATTACTCCCTACGAGCAGTACTTC.

This chain links TRBV6-5 with TRBJ1-2, with TRBD1 matching 9 bases. Germline V gene data show CDR1 as MNHEY and CDR2 as SVGAGI. The CDR3 sequence is 15 residues long. V shed 3 bases and J 7 bases; nucleotides not matched to a gene: 9. Here the CDR3 DNA reads TGTGCCAGCAGTTATTCTGGACAGGGGCTAAGTGGCTACACCTTC. Protein sequence: CASSYSGQGLSGYTF.

The gene calls are TRBV5-1 and TRBJ2-2; 9 bases are shared with TRBD2. The junction had 12 bases not matched to a gene; V was cut back by 4 bases and J by 8 bases. CDR1 SGHRS and CDR2 YFSETQ come from the germline V gene. This CDR3 spans 16 amino acids. CDR3 loop: CASSRLAGASLGELFF. DNA of the CDR3: TGCGCCAGCAGCCGATTAGCGGGAGCCTCCCTGGGGGAGCTGTTTTTT.

This clone appeared once. The chain carries TRBV7-9 and TRBJ1-1; weak D call: TRBD1 (5 bases). The CDR3 loop spans 13 amino acids. Germline V CDR1 and CDR2: SEHNR, FQNEAQ (reference sequence). V was shortened by 5 bases and J by 3 bases, with 10 bases between the two germline ends. The CDR3 sequence: CASSLPGDTEAFF. The CDR3 DNA sequence: TGTGCCAGCAGCCTCCCGGGGGACACTGAAGCTTTCTTT.

The rearrangement links TRBV25-1 to TRBJ2-2; a possible D gene is TRBD1 (6 bases). CDR3 length equals 18 residues. From germline, CDR1 is MGHDK and CDR2 SYGVNS. Between the trimmed V and J ends, which lost 4 bases and 1 base, there was a span of 19 bases. CDR3 protein: CASSGRGHNPENTGELFF. The CDR3 DNA is TGTGCCAGCAGTGGACGGGGACACAACCCGGAGAACACCGGGGAGCTGTTTTTT.

The CDR3 loop reads CAWSNRGQVYGYTF. CDR3 coding DNA: TGTGCCTGGAGTAACAGGGGGCAAGTCTATGGCTACACCTTC. The V and J genes are TRBV30 and TRBJ1-2; TRBD1 aligns across 9 bases. From germline, CDR1 is GTSNPN and CDR2 SVGIG (reference sequence). Losses at the gene ends were 2 bases for V and 4 bases for J; bases not matched to a gene: 5. CDR3 size: 14 residues.

The chain employs TRBV29-1 and TRBJ1-2; no reliable D call. The germline gives CDR1 SQVTM, CDR2 ANQGSEA. V lost 2 bases to trimming and J lost 4 bases, with 14 bases between them. The CDR3 runs 14 residues. CDR3 amino acids: CSVEPVSVLYGYTF. The CDR3 DNA reads TGCAGCGTTGAACCCGTATCCGTTCTCTATGGCTACACCTTC. Full variable domain (missing parts from reference TRBV29-1 and TRBJ1-2): SAVISQKPSRDICQRGTSLTIQCQVDSQVTMMFWYRQQPGQSLTLIATANQGSEATYESGFVIDKFPISRPNLTFSTLTVSNMSPEDSSIYLCSVEPVSVLYGYTFGSGTRLTVV.

This clone was picked up one time. The rearrangement joins TRBV4-2 to TRBJ1-3; D gene uncertain. Trimming cost V 1 base and J 4 bases, with 5 bases left between them. The CDR3 extends over 13 amino acids. Germline V gene data show CDR1 as LGHNA and CDR2 as YNFKEQ. This CDR3 reads CASSQGQGNTIYF. DNA of the CDR3: TGTGCCAGCAGCCAAGGTCAGGGAAACACCATATATTTT.